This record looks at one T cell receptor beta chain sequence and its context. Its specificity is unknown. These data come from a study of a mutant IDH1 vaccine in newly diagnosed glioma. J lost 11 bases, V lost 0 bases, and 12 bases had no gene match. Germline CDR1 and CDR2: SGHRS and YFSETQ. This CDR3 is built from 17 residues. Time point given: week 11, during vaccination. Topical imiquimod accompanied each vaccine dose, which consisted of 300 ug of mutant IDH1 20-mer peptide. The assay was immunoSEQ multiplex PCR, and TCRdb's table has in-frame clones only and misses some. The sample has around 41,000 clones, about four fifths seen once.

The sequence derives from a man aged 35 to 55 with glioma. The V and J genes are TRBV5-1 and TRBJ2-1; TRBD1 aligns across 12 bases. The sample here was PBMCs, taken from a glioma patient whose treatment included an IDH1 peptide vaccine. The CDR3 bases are TGCGCCAGCAGCTTGGCCATAAGCGGGACAGGGGGCGAGAAGCAGTTCTTC. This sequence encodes CASSLAISGTGGEKQFF. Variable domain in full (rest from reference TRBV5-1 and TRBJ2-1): KAGVTQTPRYLIKTRGQQVTLSCSPISGHRSVSWYQQTPGQGLQFLFEYFSETQRNKGNFPGRFSGRQFSNSRSEMNVSTLELGDSALYLCASSLAISGTGGEKQFFGPGTRLTVL.